These 31 T cell receptor beta chains were sequenced from one sample in a study of T-cell reconstitution after alpha-beta-depleted transplantation in children. During its preparation, the TCRbeta library received unique molecular identifiers. Each CDR3 protein gets one entry after TCRdb re-called the PCR reads with MiXCR. The sample records 250,000 to 350,000 distinct CDR3 sequences, roughly 9.5% being singletons. This sample comprised PBMCs from the stem cell graft donor, obtained from the stem cell graft. The receptors come from a human donor who donated a stem cell graft to a child with SCID.

The V call is TRBV29-1, the J call TRBJ2-2; no definite D call. The CDR3 is 13 residues long. V gave up 5 bases and J gave up 2 bases, with 9 bases separating them. Germline V gene lookup returns CDR1 SQVTM and CDR2 ANQGSEA. The CDR3 bases are TGCAGCGTTAGGAGCCCTAACACCGGGGAGCTGTTTTTT. Encoded protein: CSVRSPNTGELFF.

This clonotype was found a few times. This chain joins TRBV7-9 and TRBJ2-3; 12 nucleotides line up with TRBD2. The J segment lost 7 bases and the V segment lost 1 base, leaving 6 bases of the junction unmatched. There are 16 residues in the CDR3. CDR1 is SEHNR and CDR2 is FQNEAQ in the germline V gene (reference sequence). Here the CDR3 reads CASSLEPSGGANTQYF. CDR3 sequence (DNA): TGTGCCAGCAGCTTAGAACCTAGCGGGGGGGCGAATACGCAGTATTTT.

This chain joins TRBV19 and TRBJ2-7; 9 nucleotides agree with TRBD1. V dropped 4 bases and J dropped 3; count of bases not matched to a gene: 7. This CDR3 spans 15 amino acids. Looked up from germline, CDR1 is LNHDA and CDR2 is SQIVND (reference sequence). Written as DNA, the CDR3 is TGTGCCAGTAGTACCGGGACAGGGCGCTACTACGAGCAGTACTTC. Protein sequence: CASSTGTGRYYEQYF.

This chain uses TRBV24-1 with TRBJ2-1; 7 bases agree with TRBD1. V trimming: 4 bases; J trimming: 9 bases; junction bases outside the gene matches: 5. Germline CDR1 is KGHDR and CDR2 is SFDVKD. There are 13 residues in the CDR3. The DNA of the CDR3 is TGTGCCACCAGTGACCGGACAGGTCCTGAGCAGTTCTTC. Translating it yields CATSDRTGPEQFF.

The chain carries TRBV3-1 and TRBJ1-3, with TRBD1 as a possible D gene (5 bases). Germline CDR1 and CDR2: LGHDT and YNNKEL (reference sequence). V shed 4 bases and J shed 2 bases, with 12 bases lying between them. The CDR3 has 15 residues. The CDR3 is CASSPSRTTGNTIYF. CDR3 coding DNA: TGTGCCAGCAGCCCTTCAAGGACAACTGGAAACACCATATATTTT.

V is TRBV20-1 and J is TRBJ2-7; D might be TRBD1 (5 bases). V was clipped by 5 bases and J by 1 base, with 15 bases between them. CDR1 is DFQATT and CDR2 is SNEGSKA in the germline V gene (reference sequence). The CDR3 spans 14 residues. The CDR3 here is CSAPDRKRSYEQYF. As DNA, the CDR3 is TGCAGTGCTCCCGACAGAAAAAGGTCCTACGAGCAGTACTTC.

This clonotype was seen at least ten times. The rearrangement links TRBV15 to TRBJ2-7; 9 nucleotides line up with TRBD1. The CDR3 has 14 residues. Per the germline V gene, CDR1 is LNHNV and CDR2 is YYDKDF (reference sequence). The J segment lost 6 bases and the V segment lost 2 bases, leaving 5 bases of the junction unmatched. This CDR3 reads CATSRRGQGTEQYF. CDR3 in DNA: TGTGCCACCAGCAGAAGGGGACAGGGTACCGAGCAGTACTTC.

This clonotype was seen a handful of times. This CDR3 reads CASRPAGGSNYGYTF. The CDR3 DNA reads TGTGCCAGCAGGCCCGCAGGGGGTTCCAACTATGGCTACACCTTC. The chain carries TRBV12-3 or TRBV12-4 and TRBJ1-2; 7 bases align to TRBD1. V lost 6 bases, J lost 2 bases, and 9 bases stayed unmatched. The CDR3 loop spans 15 amino acids.

This clonotype was seen repeatedly, ten times or more. This chain's CDR3 is CASSLSVQNTGELFF. CDR3 coding DNA: TGCGCCAGCAGCTTGAGTGTACAGAACACCGGGGAGCTGTTTTTT. The chain is built from TRBV5-1 and TRBJ2-2, with no clear D. The CDR3 loop spans 15 amino acids. The V gene lost 1 base and the J gene lost 1 base, with 8 bases spanning the gap. Per the germline V gene, CDR1 is SGHRS and CDR2 is YFSETQ.

This clonotype showed up just a few times. The chain is built from TRBV7-9 and TRBJ2-7, with 7 positions matching TRBD2. Germline CDR1 and CDR2: SEHNR and FQNEAQ (reference sequence). CDR3 length equals 16 residues. Unmatched junction bases numbered 13, after V lost 6 bases and J lost 2 bases. DNA for the CDR3: TGTGCCAGCAGTCTAACCGGGTACGGACTAGCCTACGAGCAGTACTTC. Translated, it gives CASSLTGYGLAYEQYF.

The chain recombines TRBV7-9 with TRBJ2-1; 9 bases fit TRBD2. The CDR3 spans 15 residues. V lost 6 bases and J lost 7; bases outside the gene matches: 10. CDR1 and CDR2 from the germline V gene are SEHNR and FQNEAQ (reference sequence). The CDR3 spells CASRNTAGGRNEQFF. In DNA form, the CDR3 reads TGTGCCAGCAGGAACACCGCGGGGGGGCGAAATGAGCAGTTCTTC.

This sequence joins TRBV7-2 and TRBJ1-2, with D uncertain. The germline V and J ends were trimmed by 5 bases and 7 bases, with 11 bases remaining between them. The length of the CDR3 is 12 residues. Germline values: CDR1 SGHTA, CDR2 FQGNSA. The CDR3: CASSQNEIGYTF. For the CDR3, the DNA is TGTGCCAGCAGCCAAAACGAGATTGGCTACACCTTC.

The chain employs TRBV2 and TRBJ1-4; the D is unclear. With 6 bases removed from V and 2 bases from J, the gap between germline ends came to 19 bases. The CDR3 has 17 amino acids. From germline, CDR1 is SNHLY and CDR2 FYNNEI. This chain's CDR3 is CASRRTLQGGTNEKLFF. For the CDR3, the DNA is TGTGCCAGCAGACGGACTTTACAAGGTGGCACTAATGAAAAACTGTTTTTT. Filled out from reference TRBV2 and TRBJ1-4, the complete variable domain reads EPEVTQTPSHQVTQMGQEVILRCVPISNHLYFYWYRQILGQKVEFLVSFYNNEISEKSEIFDDQFSVERPDGSNFTLKIRSTKLEDSAMYFCASRRTLQGGTNEKLFFGSGTQLSVL.

The chain recombines TRBV10-3 with TRBJ2-5; D not certain. CDR1 ENHRY and CDR2 SYGVKD come from the germline V gene. Trimming left V 4 bases short and J 4 bases short, with 4 bases between. The CDR3 is 11 residues long. The CDR3 sequence is CAISVGETQYF. In DNA, the CDR3 is TGTGCCATCAGTGTCGGAGAGACCCAGTACTTC.

The chain links TRBV24-1 to TRBJ2-1; 12 positions agree with TRBD1. Germline CDR1 is KGHDR and CDR2 is SFDVKD. The CDR3 runs 19 residues. V lost 5 bases and J lost 0; bases outside the gene matches: 10. CDR3 loop: CATSGPGTGGLSSYNEQFF. In DNA form, the CDR3 reads TGTGCCACCAGTGGCCCCGGGACAGGGGGCCTTAGCTCCTACAATGAGCAGTTCTTC.

In its sample, this clonotype was seen a few times. CDR3: CSALRGLVRTGELFF. CDR3 coding DNA: TGCAGTGCACTCAGGGGGTTAGTCCGGACCGGGGAGCTGTTTTTT. The chain joins TRBV20-1 to TRBJ2-2; TRBD1 matches at 7 bases. The CDR3 extends over 15 amino acids. V was clipped by 6 bases and J by 5 bases; unmatched bases: 12. From germline, CDR1 is DFQATT and CDR2 SNEGSKA (reference sequence).

This clonotype was counted ten times or more. The chain has TRBV12-3 or TRBV12-4 and TRBJ1-6, with 9 bases fitting TRBD1. The length of the CDR3 is 20 residues. The V gene end was trimmed by 6 bases and the J gene end by 0 bases; junction bases not matched to a gene: 15. CDR3 DNA sequence: TGTGCCAGCAGGCCCGCCCCGGGACAGGGACGTAGCTCCTATAATTCACCCCTCCACTTT. It codes for CASRPAPGQGRSSYNSPLHF.

This clonotype was seen more than once but under ten times. The J gene is TRBJ2-7, the V gene TRBV12-3 or TRBV12-4; TRBD1 or TRBD2 may be the D gene (5 bases each). V was trimmed by 6 bases and J by 0 bases, leaving 12 bases between them. The CDR3 is 14 residues long. CDR3 bases: TGTGCCAGCAGCCTTCTTGGGGGCTCCTACGAGCAGTACTTC. It specifies CASSLLGGSYEQYF.

The chain couples TRBV9 to TRBJ2-3, with 8 bases that match TRBD1. This CDR3 is built from 15 residues. Trimming took 3 bases from V and 6 from J; bases not matched to a gene: 9. Germline CDR1 SGDLS, CDR2 YYNGEE. CDR3 amino acids: CASSATDRGWDTQYF. In DNA, the CDR3 is TGTGCCAGCAGCGCCACCGACAGGGGTTGGGATACGCAGTATTTT.

This clonotype has a handful of counts. The V call is TRBV5-8, the J call TRBJ2-1, with D perhaps TRBD1 or TRBD2 (5 bases each). V lost 4 bases, J lost 6 bases, and 14 bases lay in between. This CDR3 is built from 14 residues. Germline V lookup: CDR1 SGHTS, CDR2 YDEGEE. The CDR3 protein is CASSEGFVGNEQFF. The CDR3 DNA reads TGTGCCAGCAGCGAGGGGTTTGTGGGCAATGAGCAGTTCTTC.

This clonotype occurred a few times. The V gene is TRBV12-3 or TRBV12-4, the J gene TRBJ1-2; D remains unclear. Trimming took 7 bases from V and 8 from J, leaving 17 bases between them. The CDR3 length is 13 residues. The CDR3 DNA reads as TGTGCCAGCAACCTCGGGGTCGCGGGGGGCTACACCTTC. The encoded protein is CASNLGVAGGYTF.

This chain uses TRBV6-1 with TRBJ2-3; TRBD2 agrees at 9 bases. V lost 4 bases, J lost 4 bases, and 3 bases stayed unmatched. The V gene's germline CDR1 is MNHNS and CDR2 SASEGT. The CDR3 contains 14 residues. CDR3 DNA: TGTGCCAGCAGTGTAGCGGGGGATTCAGATACGCAGTATTTT. As protein: CASSVAGDSDTQYF.

The chain carries TRBV7-3 and TRBJ2-1; the D call may be TRBD1 or TRBD2 (5 bases each). V dropped 0 bases and J dropped 4 bases, with 10 bases sitting between them. CDR3 length: 15 amino acids. Germline V CDR1 and CDR2: SGHTA, FQGTGA. Here the CDR3 reads CASSLTLGPYNEQFF. The DNA for the CDR3 is TGTGCCAGCAGCTTAACGTTGGGACCATACAATGAGCAGTTCTTC.

This clonotype has more than one count but fewer than ten. V and J are TRBV12-3 or TRBV12-4 and TRBJ2-5; 9 bases align to TRBD2. The CDR3 loop spans 17 amino acids. Trimming cost V 1 base and J 2 bases; bases outside gene matches: 8. The CDR3 sequence: CASSLDGVSGGQETQYF. For the CDR3, the DNA is TGTGCCAGCAGTTTAGACGGGGTTAGCGGGGGACAAGAGACCCAGTACTTC.

The chain employs TRBV10-3 and TRBJ2-7; TRBD1 matches 11 bases. CDR3 size: 13 residues. V gave up 9 bases and J gave up 3 bases; unmatched junction bases: 4. The germline V gene encodes CDR1 ENHRY and CDR2 SYGVKD. DNA for the CDR3: TGTGCCATTTCCGGGACAGGGGGCTACGAGCAGTACTTC. It is translated as CAISGTGGYEQYF.

J is TRBJ2-7 and V is TRBV12-3 or TRBV12-4, with D perhaps matching TRBD1 (5 bases). CDR3 length: 15 residues. The V gene lost 0 bases and the J gene lost 5 bases, with 14 bases spanning the gap. The CDR3 sequence is CASSLAVGVSHEQYF. CDR3 coding DNA: TGTGCCAGCAGTTTAGCGGTAGGGGTTAGCCACGAGCAGTACTTC.

This clonotype was found a few times. The CDR3 here is CASSLSRGYTF. In DNA form, the CDR3 reads TGTGCCAGCAGTTTATCACGGGGCTACACCTTC. V is TRBV12-3 or TRBV12-4 and J is TRBJ1-2, with D uncertain. V lost 2 bases, J lost 8 bases, and 6 bases lay in between. The CDR3 is made up of 11 amino acids.

The rearrangement links TRBV3-1 to TRBJ2-7; unclear D gene. Trimming shortened V by 1 base and J by 7 bases, and 11 bases separated the two germline ends. The CDR3 runs 13 residues. CDR1 LGHDT and CDR2 YNNKEL come from the germline V gene (reference sequence). Here the CDR3 reads CASSQAAPGEQYF. DNA for the CDR3: TGTGCCAGCAGCCAAGCGGCCCCGGGTGAGCAGTACTTC.

J is TRBJ1-2 and V is TRBV4-2; perhaps TRBD1 as D (5 bases). The CDR3 is 14 residues long. CDR1 is LGHNA and CDR2 is YNFKEQ in the germline V gene. Trimming pared 3 bases from V and 4 bases from J, leaving 12 bases between. CDR3 in amino acids: CASSQRTPSYGYTF. In DNA, the CDR3 is TGTGCCAGCAGCCAGAGGACACCGAGCTATGGCTACACCTTC.

This clonotype has just a few counts. The rearrangement joins TRBV4-3 to TRBJ1-4; 7 bases line up with TRBD1. Trimming removed 6 bases from V and 1 base from J; junction bases left unmatched: 11. CDR1 and CDR2 (germline): LGHNA, YSLEER. This CDR3 spans 17 amino acids. As DNA, the CDR3 is TGCGCCAGCAGAGACCTACGAAGGACAGGAACTAATGAAAAACTGTTTTTT. It translates to CASRDLRRTGTNEKLFF.

The rearrangement uses TRBV19 and TRBJ2-3, with D tentatively TRBD1 (6 bases). V gave up 3 bases and J gave up 4 bases, with 11 bases separating them. Per the germline V gene, CDR1 is LNHDA and CDR2 is SQIVND (reference sequence). This CDR3 has 14 amino acids. The CDR3 region has the DNA TGTGCCAGTAGTATCGGACAGTCGCCAGATACGCAGTATTTT. The encoded protein is CASSIGQSPDTQYF.